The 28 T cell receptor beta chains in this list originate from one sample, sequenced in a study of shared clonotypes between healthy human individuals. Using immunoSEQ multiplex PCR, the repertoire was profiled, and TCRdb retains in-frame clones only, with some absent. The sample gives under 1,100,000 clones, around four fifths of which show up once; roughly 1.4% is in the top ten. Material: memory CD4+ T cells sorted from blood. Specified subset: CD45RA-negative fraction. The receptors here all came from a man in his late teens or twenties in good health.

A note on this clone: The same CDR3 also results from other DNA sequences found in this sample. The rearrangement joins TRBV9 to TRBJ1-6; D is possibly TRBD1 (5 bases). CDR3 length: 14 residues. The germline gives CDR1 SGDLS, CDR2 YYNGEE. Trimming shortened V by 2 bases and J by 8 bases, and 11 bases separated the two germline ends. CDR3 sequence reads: CASSVGQGDSPLHF. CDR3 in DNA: TGTGCCAGCAGCGTTGGGCAGGGTGATTCACCCCTCCACTTT. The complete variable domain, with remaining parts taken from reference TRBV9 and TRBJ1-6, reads DSGVTQTPKHLITATGQRVTLRCSPRSGDLSVYWYQQSLDQGLQFLIQYYNGEERAKGNILERFSAQQFPDLHSELNLSSLELGDSALYFCASSVGQGDSPLHFGNGTRLTVT.

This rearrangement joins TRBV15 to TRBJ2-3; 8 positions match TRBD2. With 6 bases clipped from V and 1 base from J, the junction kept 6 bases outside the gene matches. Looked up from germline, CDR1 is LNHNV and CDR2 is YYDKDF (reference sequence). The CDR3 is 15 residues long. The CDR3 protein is CATRDYGGGTDTQYF. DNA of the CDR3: TGTGCCACCAGGGACTACGGGGGGGGCACAGATACGCAGTATTTT.

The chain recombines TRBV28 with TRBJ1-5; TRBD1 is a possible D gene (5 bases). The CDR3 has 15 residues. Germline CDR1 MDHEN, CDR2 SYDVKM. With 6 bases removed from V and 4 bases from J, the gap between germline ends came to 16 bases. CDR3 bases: TGTGCCAGCAGACTACAGGTCCTGAGGAATCAGCCCCAGCATTTT. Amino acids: CASRLQVLRNQPQHF.

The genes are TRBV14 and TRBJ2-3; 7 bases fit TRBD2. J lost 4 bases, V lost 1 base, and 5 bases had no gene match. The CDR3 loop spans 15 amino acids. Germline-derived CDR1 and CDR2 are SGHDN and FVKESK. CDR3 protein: CASSQVAGASDTQYF. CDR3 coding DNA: TGTGCCAGCAGCCAAGTGGCGGGAGCGTCAGATACGCAGTATTTT.

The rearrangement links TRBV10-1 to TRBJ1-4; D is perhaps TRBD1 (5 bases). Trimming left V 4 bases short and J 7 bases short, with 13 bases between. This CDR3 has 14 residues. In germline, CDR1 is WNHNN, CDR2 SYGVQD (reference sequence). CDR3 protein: CASSVAGVGEKLFF. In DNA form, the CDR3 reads TGCGCCAGCAGTGTCGCGGGGGTCGGTGAAAAACTGTTTTTT.

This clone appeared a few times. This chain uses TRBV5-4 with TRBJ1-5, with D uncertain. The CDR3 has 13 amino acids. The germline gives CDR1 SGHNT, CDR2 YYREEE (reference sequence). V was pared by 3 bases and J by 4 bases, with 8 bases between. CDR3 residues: CASSSDPNQPQHF. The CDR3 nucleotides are TGTGCCAGCAGCTCCGATCCGAATCAGCCCCAGCATTTT.

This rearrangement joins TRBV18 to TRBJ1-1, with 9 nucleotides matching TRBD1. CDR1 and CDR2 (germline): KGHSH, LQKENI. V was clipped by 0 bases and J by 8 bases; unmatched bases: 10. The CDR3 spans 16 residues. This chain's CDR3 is CASSPPGTGRGLEAFF. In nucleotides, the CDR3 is TGTGCCAGCTCACCACCTGGGACAGGGCGTGGATTGGAAGCTTTCTTT.

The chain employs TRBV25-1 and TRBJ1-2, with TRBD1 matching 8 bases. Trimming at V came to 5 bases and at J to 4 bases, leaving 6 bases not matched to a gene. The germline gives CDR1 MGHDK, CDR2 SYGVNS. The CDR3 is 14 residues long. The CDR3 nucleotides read TGTGCCAGCAGTTTAAAGGACAGGGCCTATGGCTACACCTTC. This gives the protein CASSLKDRAYGYTF.

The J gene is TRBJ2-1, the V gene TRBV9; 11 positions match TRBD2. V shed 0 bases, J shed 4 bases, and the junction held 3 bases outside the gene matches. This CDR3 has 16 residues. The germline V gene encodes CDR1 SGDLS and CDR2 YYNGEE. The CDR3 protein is CASSVVPSGGYNEQFF. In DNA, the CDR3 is TGTGCCAGCAGCGTAGTCCCTAGCGGGGGGTACAATGAGCAGTTCTTC.

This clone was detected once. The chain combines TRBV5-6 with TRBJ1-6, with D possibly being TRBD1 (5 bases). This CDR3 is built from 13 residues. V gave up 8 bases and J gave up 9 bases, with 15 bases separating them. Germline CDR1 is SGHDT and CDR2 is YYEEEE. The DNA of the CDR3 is TGTGCCAGTCGGCAAGGGACGGTTTCACCCCTCCACTTT. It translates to CASRQGTVSPLHF.

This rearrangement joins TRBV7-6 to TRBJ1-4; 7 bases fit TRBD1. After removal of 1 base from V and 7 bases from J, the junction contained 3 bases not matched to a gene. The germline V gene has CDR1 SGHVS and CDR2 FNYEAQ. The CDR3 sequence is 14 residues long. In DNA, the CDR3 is TGTGCCAGCAGCTTAGACAGGGGTGGTGAAAAACTGTTTTTT. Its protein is CASSLDRGGEKLFF.

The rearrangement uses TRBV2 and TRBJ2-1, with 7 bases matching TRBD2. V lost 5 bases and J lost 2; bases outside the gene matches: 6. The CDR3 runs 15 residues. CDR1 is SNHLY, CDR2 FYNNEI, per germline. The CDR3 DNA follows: TGTGCCAGCAGTCCCGGGACTACCACCTACAATGAGCAGTTCTTC. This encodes CASSPGTTTYNEQFF.

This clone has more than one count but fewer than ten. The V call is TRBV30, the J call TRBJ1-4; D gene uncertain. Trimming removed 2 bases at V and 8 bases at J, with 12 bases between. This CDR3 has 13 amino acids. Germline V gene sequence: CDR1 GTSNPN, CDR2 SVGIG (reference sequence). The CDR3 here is CAWSRQVGEKLFF. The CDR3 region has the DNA TGTGCCTGGAGTCGGCAGGTGGGGGAAAAACTGTTTTTT.

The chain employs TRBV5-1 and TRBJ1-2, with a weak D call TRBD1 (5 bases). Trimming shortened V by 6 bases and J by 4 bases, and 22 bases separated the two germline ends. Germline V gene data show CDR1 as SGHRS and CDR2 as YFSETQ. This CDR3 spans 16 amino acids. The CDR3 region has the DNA TGCGCCAGCAATTACGGGGACGGGTTCAGCTCCTATGGCTACACCTTC. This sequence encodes CASNYGDGFSSYGYTF.

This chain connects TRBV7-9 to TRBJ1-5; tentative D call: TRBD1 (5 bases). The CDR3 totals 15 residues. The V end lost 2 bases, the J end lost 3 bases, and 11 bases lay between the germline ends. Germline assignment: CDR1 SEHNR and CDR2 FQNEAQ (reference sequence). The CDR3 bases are TGTGCCAGCAGCTTACAACAGGAATACAATCAGCCCCAGCATTTT. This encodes CASSLQQEYNQPQHF.

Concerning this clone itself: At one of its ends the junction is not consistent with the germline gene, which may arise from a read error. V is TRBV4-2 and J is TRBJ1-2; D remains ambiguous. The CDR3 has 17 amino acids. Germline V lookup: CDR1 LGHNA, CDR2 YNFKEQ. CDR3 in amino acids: CASSQVAGLAAGYGYAF. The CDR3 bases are TGTGCCAGCAGCCAAGTGGCTGGTTTGGCCGCAGGCTATGGCTACGCCTTC.

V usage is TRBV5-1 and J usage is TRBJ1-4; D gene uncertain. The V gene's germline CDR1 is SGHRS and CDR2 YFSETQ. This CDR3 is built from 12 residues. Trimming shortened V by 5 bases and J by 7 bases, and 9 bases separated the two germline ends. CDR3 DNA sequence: TGCGCCAGCAGTAAGAACTTTGAAAAACTGTTTTTT. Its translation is CASSKNFEKLFF.

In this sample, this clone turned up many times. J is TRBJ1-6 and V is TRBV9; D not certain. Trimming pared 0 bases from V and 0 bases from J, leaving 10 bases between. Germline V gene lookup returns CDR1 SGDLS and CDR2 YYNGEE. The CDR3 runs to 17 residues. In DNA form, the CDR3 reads TGTGCCAGCAGCGTAGGGGCAGCCTACTCCTATAATTCACCCCTCCACTTT. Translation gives CASSVGAAYSYNSPLHF.

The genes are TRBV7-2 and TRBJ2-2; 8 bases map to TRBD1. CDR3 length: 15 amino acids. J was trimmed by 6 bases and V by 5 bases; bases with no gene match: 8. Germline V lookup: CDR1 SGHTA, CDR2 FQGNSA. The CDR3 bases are TGTGCCAGCAGCAGCAAACGGACAGGGCCCGGGGAGCTGTTTTTT. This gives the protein CASSSKRTGPGELFF.

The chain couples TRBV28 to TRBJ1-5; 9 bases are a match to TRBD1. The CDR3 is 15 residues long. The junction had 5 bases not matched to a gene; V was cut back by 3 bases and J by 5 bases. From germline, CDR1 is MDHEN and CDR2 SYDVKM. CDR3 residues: CASSLGDRAHQPQHF. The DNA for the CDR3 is TGTGCCAGCAGTTTGGGGGACAGGGCCCATCAGCCCCAGCATTTT.

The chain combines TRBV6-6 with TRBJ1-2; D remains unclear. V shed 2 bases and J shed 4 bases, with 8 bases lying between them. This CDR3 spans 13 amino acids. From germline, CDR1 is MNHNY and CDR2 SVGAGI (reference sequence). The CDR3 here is CASSYPWSYGYTF. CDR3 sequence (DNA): TGTGCCAGCAGTTACCCGTGGAGCTATGGCTACACCTTC.

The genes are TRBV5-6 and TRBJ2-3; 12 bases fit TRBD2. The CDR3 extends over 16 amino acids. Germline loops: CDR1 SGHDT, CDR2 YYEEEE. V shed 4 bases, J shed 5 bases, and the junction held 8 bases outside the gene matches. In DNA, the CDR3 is TGTGCCAGCAGCACCGGACTAGCGGGAAAAATAGATACGCAGTATTTT. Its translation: CASSTGLAGKIDTQYF.

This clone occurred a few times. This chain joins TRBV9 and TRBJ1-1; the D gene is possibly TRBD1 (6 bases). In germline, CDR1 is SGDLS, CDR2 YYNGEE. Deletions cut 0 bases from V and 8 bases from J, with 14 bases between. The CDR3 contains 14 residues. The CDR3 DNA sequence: TGTGCCAGCAGCGTAGGCCCAGGGGCGGACGAAGCTTTCTTT. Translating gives CASSVGPGADEAFF.

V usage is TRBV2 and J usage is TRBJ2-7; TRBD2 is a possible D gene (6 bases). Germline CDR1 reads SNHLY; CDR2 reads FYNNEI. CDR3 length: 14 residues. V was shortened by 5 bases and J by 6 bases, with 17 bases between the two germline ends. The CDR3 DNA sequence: TGTGCCAGCAGTCGGTCGGGACTTATCTCCGAGCAGTACTTC. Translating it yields CASSRSGLISEQYF. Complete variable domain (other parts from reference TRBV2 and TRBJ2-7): EPEVTQTPSHQVTQMGQEVILRCVPISNHLYFYWYRQILGQKVEFLVSFYNNEISEKSEIFDDQFSVERPDGSNFTLKIRSTKLEDSAMYFCASSRSGLISEQYFGPGTRLTVT.

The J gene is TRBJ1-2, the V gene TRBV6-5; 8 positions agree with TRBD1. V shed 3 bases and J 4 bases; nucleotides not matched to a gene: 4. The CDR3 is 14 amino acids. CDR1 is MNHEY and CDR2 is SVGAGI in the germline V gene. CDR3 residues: CASSYQGASYGYTF. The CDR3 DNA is TGTGCCAGCAGTTATCAGGGGGCGAGCTATGGCTACACCTTC.

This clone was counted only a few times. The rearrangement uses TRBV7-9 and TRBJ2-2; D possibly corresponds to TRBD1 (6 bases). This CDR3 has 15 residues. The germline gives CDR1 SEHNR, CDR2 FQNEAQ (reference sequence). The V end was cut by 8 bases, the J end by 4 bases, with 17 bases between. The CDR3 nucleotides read TGTGCCAGCCGTATCTCCGGGACATCCACCGGGGAGCTGTTTTTT. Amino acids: CASRISGTSTGELFF. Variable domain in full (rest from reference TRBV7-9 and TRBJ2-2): DTGVSQNPRHKITKRGQNVTFRCDPISEHNRLYWYRQTLGQGPEFLTYFQNEAQLEKSRLLSDRFSAERPKGSFSTLEIQRTEQGDSAMYLCASRISGTSTGELFFGEGSRLTVL.

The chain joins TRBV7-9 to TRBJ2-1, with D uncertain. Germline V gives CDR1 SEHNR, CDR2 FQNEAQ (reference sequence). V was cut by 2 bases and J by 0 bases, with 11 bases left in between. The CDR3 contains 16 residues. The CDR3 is CASSLYSPGSYNEQFF. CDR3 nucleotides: TGTGCCAGCAGCTTATACTCTCCTGGCTCCTACAATGAGCAGTTCTTC.

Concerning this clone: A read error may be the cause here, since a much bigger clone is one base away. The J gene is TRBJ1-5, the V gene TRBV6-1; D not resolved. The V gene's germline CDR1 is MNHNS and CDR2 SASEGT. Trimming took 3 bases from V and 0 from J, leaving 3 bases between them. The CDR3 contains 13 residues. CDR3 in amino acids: CASSEHSNQPQHF. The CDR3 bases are TGTGCCAGCAGTGAGCATAGCAATCAGCCCCAGCATTTT.